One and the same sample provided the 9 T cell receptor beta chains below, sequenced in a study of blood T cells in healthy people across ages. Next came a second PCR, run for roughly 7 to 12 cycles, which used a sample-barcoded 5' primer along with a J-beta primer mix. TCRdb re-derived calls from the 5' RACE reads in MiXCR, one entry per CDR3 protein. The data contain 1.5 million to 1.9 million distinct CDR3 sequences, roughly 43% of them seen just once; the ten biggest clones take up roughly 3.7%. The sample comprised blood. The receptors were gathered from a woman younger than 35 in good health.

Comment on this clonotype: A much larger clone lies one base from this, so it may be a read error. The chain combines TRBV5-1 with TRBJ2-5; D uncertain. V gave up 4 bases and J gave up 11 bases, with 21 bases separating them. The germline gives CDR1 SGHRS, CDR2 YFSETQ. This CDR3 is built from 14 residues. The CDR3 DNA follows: TGCGCCAGCAGCCGGAAGGATTCCTACAATGAGCAGTACTTC. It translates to CASSRKDSYNEQYF.

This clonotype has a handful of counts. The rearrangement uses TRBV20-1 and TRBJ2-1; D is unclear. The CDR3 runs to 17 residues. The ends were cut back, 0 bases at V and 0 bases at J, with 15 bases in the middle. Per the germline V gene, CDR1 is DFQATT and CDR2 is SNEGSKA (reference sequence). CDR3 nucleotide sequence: TGCAGTGCTAGAGATTGGCCGGGCGTAAGCTCCTACAATGAGCAGTTCTTC. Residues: CSARDWPGVSSYNEQFF.

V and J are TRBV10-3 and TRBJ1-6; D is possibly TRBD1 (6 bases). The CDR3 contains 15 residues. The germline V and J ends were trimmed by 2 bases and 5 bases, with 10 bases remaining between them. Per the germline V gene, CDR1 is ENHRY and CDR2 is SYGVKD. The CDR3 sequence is CAISELSGDNSPLHF. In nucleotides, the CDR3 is TGTGCCATCAGTGAGCTATCAGGGGATAATTCACCCCTCCACTTT.

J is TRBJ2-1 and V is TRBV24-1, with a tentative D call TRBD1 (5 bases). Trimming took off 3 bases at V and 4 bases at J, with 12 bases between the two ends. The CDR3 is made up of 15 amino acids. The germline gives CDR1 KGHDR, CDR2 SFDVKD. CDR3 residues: CATSDPTDTYNEQFF. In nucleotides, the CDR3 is TGTGCCACCAGTGATCCTACGGACACTTACAATGAGCAGTTCTTC.

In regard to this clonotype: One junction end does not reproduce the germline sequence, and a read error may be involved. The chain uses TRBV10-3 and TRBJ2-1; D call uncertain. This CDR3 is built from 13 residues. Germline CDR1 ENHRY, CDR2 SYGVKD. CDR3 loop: CAITDPSCNEQFF. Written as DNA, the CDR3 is TGTGCCATCACCGATCCCTCCTGCAATGAGCAGTTCTTC.

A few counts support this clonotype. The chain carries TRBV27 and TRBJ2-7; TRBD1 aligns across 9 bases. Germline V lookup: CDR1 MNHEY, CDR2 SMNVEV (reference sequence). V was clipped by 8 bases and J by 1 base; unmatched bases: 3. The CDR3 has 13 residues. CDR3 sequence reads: CASGQGPSYEQYF. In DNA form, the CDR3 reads TGTGCCAGCGGACAGGGGCCTTCCTACGAGCAGTACTTC.

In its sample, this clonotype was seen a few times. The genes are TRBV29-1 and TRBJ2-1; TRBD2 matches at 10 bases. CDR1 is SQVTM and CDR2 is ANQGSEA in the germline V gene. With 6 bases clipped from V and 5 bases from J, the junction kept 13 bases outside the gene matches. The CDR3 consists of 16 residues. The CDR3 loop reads CSVVRTSGLRNNEQFF. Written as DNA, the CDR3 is TGCAGCGTCGTTAGGACTAGCGGCCTGAGAAACAATGAGCAGTTCTTC.

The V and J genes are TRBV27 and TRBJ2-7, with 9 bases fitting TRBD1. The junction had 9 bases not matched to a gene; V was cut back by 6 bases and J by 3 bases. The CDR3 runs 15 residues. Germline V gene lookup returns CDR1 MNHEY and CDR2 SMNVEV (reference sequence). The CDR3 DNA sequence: TGTGCCAGCAGATTTTCCGGGACAGGGTACTACGAGCAGTACTTC. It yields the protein CASRFSGTGYYEQYF.

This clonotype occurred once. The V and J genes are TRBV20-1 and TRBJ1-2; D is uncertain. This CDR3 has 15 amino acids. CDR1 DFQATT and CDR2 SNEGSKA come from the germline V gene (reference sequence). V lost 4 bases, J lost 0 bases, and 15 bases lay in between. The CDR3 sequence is CSAKGRAVSNYGYTF. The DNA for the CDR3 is TGCAGTGCTAAAGGGCGGGCAGTTTCTAACTATGGCTACACCTTC.